This TCR beta chain comes out of a study of blood T cell repertoires in COVID-19. About the study: Samples taken during acute and convalescent COVID-19 were collected in the United States, Italy and Spain.

Residents of 24 US areas, aged about 18 to 89 years, made up the participants. For recovered donors of Cohort 3, there were two negative PCRs, clearance, or symptom resolution. Sequenced by immunoSEQ multiplex PCR; TCRdb stores in-frame clones only, minus some. The table records approximately 180,000 clones, around 73% of them present only once. V was trimmed by 3 bases and J by 4 bases, leaving 12 bases between them. Germline loops: CDR1 SGHAT, CDR2 FQDESV (reference sequence). CDR3 length equals 14 residues. This clone was seen only once. The V call is TRBV11-1, the J call TRBJ1-1; possibly TRBD1 for D (5 bases). The sample was PBMCs or T cells enriched from blood (not recorded which). The receptor comes from a woman between 50 and 59 years old who had recovered from COVID-19. For the CDR3, the DNA is TGTGCCAGCAGCTTTGACAACGGGGGCACTGAAGCTTTCTTT. It translates to CASSFDNGGTEAFF.